One T cell receptor (beta chain) is described in this entry. CDR1 is SGDLS and CDR2 is YYNGEE in the germline V gene. The CDR3 length is 15 residues. The J segment lost 4 bases and the V segment lost 2 bases, leaving 7 bases of the junction unmatched. Profiling relied on immunoSEQ multiplex PCR, and the TCRdb table lists in-frame clones only, not all of them. The profile shows a few hundred thousand clones, roughly 86% of them singletons. The sample comes from a study of blood T cell repertoires in COVID-19. This chain joins TRBV9 and TRBJ2-5, with 8 bases matching TRBD1. This clonotype originated in a woman in her twenties or thirties with COVID-19, enrolled during active disease. The sequenced sample consisted of peripheral blood. This CDR3 reads CASSVATGVLETQYF. The DNA of the CDR3 is TGTGCCAGCAGCGTTGCGACAGGGGTATTAGAGACCCAGTACTTC.